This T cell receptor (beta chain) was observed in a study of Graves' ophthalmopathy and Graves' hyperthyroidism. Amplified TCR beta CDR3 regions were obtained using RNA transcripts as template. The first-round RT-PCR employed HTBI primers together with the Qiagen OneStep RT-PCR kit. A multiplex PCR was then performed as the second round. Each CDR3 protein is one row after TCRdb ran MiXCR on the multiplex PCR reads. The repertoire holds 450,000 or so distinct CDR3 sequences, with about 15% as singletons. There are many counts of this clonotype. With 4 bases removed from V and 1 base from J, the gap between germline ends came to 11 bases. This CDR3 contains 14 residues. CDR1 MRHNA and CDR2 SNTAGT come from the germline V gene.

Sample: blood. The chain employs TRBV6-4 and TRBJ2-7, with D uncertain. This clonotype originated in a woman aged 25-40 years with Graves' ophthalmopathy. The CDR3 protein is CASSGTFGSYEQYF. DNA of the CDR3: TGTGCCAGCAGTGGGACCTTCGGATCCTACGAGCAGTACTTC.